The 5 T cell receptor beta chains below were found in one sample sequenced in a study of CD39 and CD103 CD8 tumor-infiltrating T cells. The assay was immunoSEQ multiplex PCR, and TCRdb's table has in-frame clones only and misses some. The table has under 20,000 clones, under 95% seen once. Source material: CD8+ T cells sorted from blood. The sample's subset: total memory CD8 T cells (CD45RA-CCR7+/-) from blood or uninvolved lymph node. These receptors originate from a human donor with head and neck squamous cell carcinoma.

This chain links TRBV27 with TRBJ1-5; no reliable D call. V was shortened by 2 bases and J by 11 bases, with 13 bases between the two germline ends. The CDR3 is made up of 13 amino acids. The germline V gene has CDR1 MNHEY and CDR2 SMNVEV (reference sequence). The CDR3 loop reads CASSLGGSPAQHF. For the CDR3, the DNA is TGTGCCAGCAGTTTAGGAGGGAGTCCAGCCCAGCATTTT.

CDR3 bases: TGTGCCAGTAGCCCTCTAGCGGGACTCCAGCACGAGCAGTTCTTC. Amino acid sequence: CASSPLAGLQHEQFF. The genes are TRBV19 and TRBJ2-1; 9 bases line up with TRBD2. Germline V gene data show CDR1 as LNHDA and CDR2 as SQIVND (reference sequence). The trim removed 6 bases at V and 10 bases at J, leaving 13 bases unmatched. This CDR3 is 15 amino acids long.

The rearrangement joins TRBV5-4 to TRBJ2-3; D may be TRBD1 (6 bases). CDR1 SGHNT and CDR2 YYREEE come from the germline V gene (reference sequence). The CDR3 covers 14 residues. V was trimmed by 3 bases and J by 1 base, leaving 9 bases between them. The CDR3 loop is CASSSRGGTDTQYF. Written as DNA, the CDR3 is TGTGCCAGCAGCTCCAGGGGTGGCACAGATACGCAGTATTTT.

The chain has TRBV5-4 and TRBJ2-7; 11 positions agree with TRBD2. From germline, CDR1 is SGHNT and CDR2 YYREEE (reference sequence). The CDR3 is 15 amino acids. The trim removed 2 bases at V and 2 bases at J, leaving 3 bases unmatched. The CDR3 DNA sequence: TGTGCCAGCAGCTTACTAGCGGGGGCCACCTACGAGCAGTACTTC. Protein: CASSLLAGATYEQYF.

This sequence joins TRBV11-2 and TRBJ2-7, with D perhaps TRBD1 (6 bases). Germline lookup yields CDR1 SGHAT and CDR2 FQNNGV. This CDR3 has 13 residues. Trimming left V 5 bases short and J 3 bases short, with 11 bases between. DNA of the CDR3: TGTGCCAGCAGCCCGGGACACCACTACGAGCAGTACTTC. It is translated as CASSPGHHYEQYF.